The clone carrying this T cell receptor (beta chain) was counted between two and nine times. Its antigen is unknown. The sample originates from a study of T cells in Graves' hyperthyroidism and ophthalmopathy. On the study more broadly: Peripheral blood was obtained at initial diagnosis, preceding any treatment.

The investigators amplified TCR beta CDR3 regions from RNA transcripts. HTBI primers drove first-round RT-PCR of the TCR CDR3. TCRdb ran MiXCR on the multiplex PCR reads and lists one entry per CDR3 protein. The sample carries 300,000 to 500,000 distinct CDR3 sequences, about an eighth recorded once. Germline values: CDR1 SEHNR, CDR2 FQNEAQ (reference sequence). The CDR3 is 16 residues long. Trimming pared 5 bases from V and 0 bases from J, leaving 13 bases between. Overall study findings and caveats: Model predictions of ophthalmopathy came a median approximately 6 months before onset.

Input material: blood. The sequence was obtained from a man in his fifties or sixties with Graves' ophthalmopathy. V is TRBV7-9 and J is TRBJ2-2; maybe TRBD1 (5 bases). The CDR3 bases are TGTGCCAGCAGCAAATCCAGGGTCGCGAACACCGGGGAGCTGTTTTTT. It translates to CASSKSRVANTGELFF.